A single sample is the source of the 7 T cell receptor beta chains below, sequenced in a study of beta chain features in type 1 diabetes. As every portion of the isolated RNA was reverse transcribed, the sequencing read expressed TCRB transcripts. TCRdb's table, derived via immunoSEQ multiplex PCR, lists solely in-frame clones and lacks some. The sample shows under 250,000 clones, 13% to 15% of them seen only once. Sequencing input: naive CD4+ T cells from blood. These receptor sequences come from a middle-aged woman in good health.

In nucleotides, the CDR3 is TGTGCCAGCAGTGAAGCGCTTCGGGGACAGGGTCGGGGAGAGCAGTACTTC. Its protein is CASSEALRGQGRGEQYF. The chain links TRBV6-1 to TRBJ2-7; 9 nucleotides line up with TRBD1. Germline V gene sequence: CDR1 MNHNS, CDR2 SASEGT. The V gene end was trimmed by 0 bases and the J gene end by 7 bases; junction bases not matched to a gene: 13. The CDR3 spans 17 residues.

This rearrangement joins TRBV6-5 to TRBJ1-5; 8 bases are a match to TRBD1. Germline values: CDR1 MNHEY, CDR2 SVGAGI. The V gene end was trimmed by 6 bases and the J gene end by 8 bases; junction bases not matched to a gene: 12. This CDR3 has 15 residues. CDR3 in DNA: TGTGCCAGCAGAGACAGGGGCGTAGCTGGGGAGCCCCAGCATTTT. It is translated as CASRDRGVAGEPQHF.

CDR3 in amino acids: CASSPRWTGTSTDTQYF. The CDR3 DNA follows: TGTGCCAGCAGCCCGAGATGGACAGGAACTAGCACAGATACGCAGTATTTT. This chain joins TRBV9 and TRBJ2-3; 7 bases line up with TRBD1. Germline V gene data show CDR1 as SGDLS and CDR2 as YYNGEE. Losses at the gene ends were 4 bases for V and 0 bases for J; bases not matched to a gene: 11. This CDR3 has 17 amino acids.

Only a few counts were recorded for this clone. J is TRBJ1-5 and V is TRBV9; 7 bases match TRBD1. The junction had 6 bases not matched to a gene; V was cut back by 3 bases and J by 0 bases. The germline V gene encodes CDR1 SGDLS and CDR2 YYNGEE. The length of the CDR3 is 16 residues. The CDR3 sequence is CASSATGTDSNQPQHF. The CDR3 DNA reads TGTGCCAGCAGCGCGACCGGGACAGATAGCAATCAGCCCCAGCATTTT.

This clone turned up a few times. The gene calls are TRBV18 and TRBJ2-3; D remains unclear. V lost 1 base and J 6 bases, leaving 11 bases between the germline ends. This CDR3 is 14 amino acids long. Germline assignment: CDR1 KGHSH and CDR2 LQKENI. CDR3 sequence reads: CASSPREATDTQYF. DNA of the CDR3: TGTGCCAGCTCACCACGAGAAGCGACCGATACGCAGTATTTT.

The chain recombines TRBV7-2 with TRBJ2-5; 12 bases fit TRBD2. Trimming at V came to 2 bases and at J to 5 bases, leaving 0 bases not matched to a gene. Per the germline V gene, CDR1 is SGHTA and CDR2 is FQGNSA. The CDR3 has 14 amino acids. CDR3 residues: CASSLLAGGETQYF. CDR3 coding DNA: TGTGCCAGCAGCTTACTAGCGGGGGGGGAGACCCAGTACTTC.

Concerning this clone itself: Other DNA sequences in this sample translate to the same CDR3. V and J are TRBV18 and TRBJ2-3; possible D gene TRBD2, 6 bases. The V end was cut by 6 bases, the J end by 0 bases, with 10 bases between. Per germline, CDR1 KGHSH and CDR2 LQKENI. CDR3 length: 14 amino acids. The CDR3 here is CASSPGTSTDTQYF. The CDR3 nucleotides are TGTGCCAGCTCTCCCGGGACTAGCACAGATACGCAGTATTTT.